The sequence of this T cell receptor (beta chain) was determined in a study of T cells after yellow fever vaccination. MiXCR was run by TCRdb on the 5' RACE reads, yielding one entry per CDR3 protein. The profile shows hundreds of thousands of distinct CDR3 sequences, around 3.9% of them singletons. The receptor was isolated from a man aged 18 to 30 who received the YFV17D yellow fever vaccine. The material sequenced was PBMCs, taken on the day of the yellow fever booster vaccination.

CDR3 sequence (DNA): TGTGCCAGTAGTAATCCCCTGGGACAGGGACATCAGCCCCAGCATTTT. Translated, it gives CASSNPLGQGHQPQHF. The rearrangement uses TRBV19 and TRBJ1-5, with 9 bases identical to TRBD1. CDR1 is LNHDA and CDR2 is SQIVND in the germline V gene (reference sequence). V trimming: 4 bases; J trimming: 5 bases; junction bases outside the gene matches: 9. This CDR3 has 16 residues.